One sample yielded the 3 T cell receptor beta chains listed below, sequenced in a study of radiation and T cells in renal cell carcinoma. This table comes from immunoSEQ multiplex PCR, and its TCRdb copy is limited to in-frame clones, with some not included. The sample lists around 77,000 clones; around 78% were seen once. Described time point: blood 4 weeks post-SBRT, at nephrectomy. Treatment indicated: 15 Gy SBRT to primary tumor, nephrectomy 4 weeks later. Sequences were derived from blood, sampled from a patient whose treatment included radiotherapy and nephrectomy. The receptor set was obtained from a woman aged 60 to 75 with renal cell carcinoma.

The J gene is TRBJ1-2, the V gene TRBV25-1, with 8 nucleotides matching TRBD1. There are 14 residues in the CDR3. The junction had 8 bases not matched to a gene; V was cut back by 3 bases and J by 8 bases. The germline V gene has CDR1 MGHDK and CDR2 SYGVNS. This chain's CDR3 is CASSETGDFGGYTF. The CDR3 coding sequence is TGTGCCAGCAGTGAGACAGGGGATTTTGGGGGCTACACCTTC.

The V call is TRBV25-1, the J call TRBJ1-4; 11 bases are a match to TRBD1. The CDR3 has 17 amino acids. Unmatched junction bases numbered 14, after V lost 7 bases and J lost 7 bases. Germline V lookup: CDR1 MGHDK, CDR2 SYGVNS. CDR3 sequence: CASKPHQAGTGGEKLFF. DNA for the CDR3: TGTGCCAGCAAACCCCACCAAGCCGGGACAGGGGGTGAAAAACTGTTTTTT.

The chain recombines TRBV5-8 with TRBJ2-7, with 11 bases lining up with TRBD2. V shed 3 bases, J shed 2 bases, and the junction held 7 bases outside the gene matches. Per the germline V gene, CDR1 is SGHTS and CDR2 is YDEGEE. The CDR3 is made up of 16 amino acids. The CDR3 sequence: CASSSGPGLAAYEQYF. The CDR3 DNA follows: TGTGCCAGCAGCTCCGGTCCGGGACTAGCGGCCTACGAGCAGTACTTC.